These 5 T cell receptor beta chains were sequenced from one sample in a study of technical replicates of blood from a few donors. The method was immunoSEQ multiplex PCR; TCRdb's version includes in-frame clones alone and lacks a portion of them. The sample includes about 80,000 clones, 94% seen only once; the top ten take 0.35% to 0.45%. The source material was T cells isolated from PBMCs. The origin of the receptors is a human donor in good health.

V usage is TRBV7-2 and J usage is TRBJ1-5; the D is unclear. V shed 5 bases and J shed 5 bases, with 19 bases lying between them. CDR3 length: 16 amino acids. The germline V gene encodes CDR1 SGHTA and CDR2 FQGNSA. In nucleotides, the CDR3 is TGTGCCAGCAGCCCAAGAAGAGGGATGGTAGATCAGCCCCAGCATTTT. Residues: CASSPRRGMVDQPQHF.

V usage is TRBV6-1 and J usage is TRBJ2-2; 7 positions match TRBD2. CDR1 is MNHNS and CDR2 is SASEGT in the germline V gene. CDR3 length: 14 amino acids. Losses at the gene ends were 7 bases for V and 1 base for J; bases not matched to a gene: 3. Here the CDR3 reads CASKGGVNTGELFF. In DNA form, the CDR3 reads TGTGCCAGCAAGGGAGGGGTGAACACCGGGGAGCTGTTTTTT.

The chain is built from TRBV6-1 and TRBJ2-7; 7 bases map to TRBD1. The CDR3 has 13 amino acids. V dropped 9 bases and J dropped 7; count of bases not matched to a gene: 12. Germline V gene sequence: CDR1 MNHNS, CDR2 SASEGT. CDR3 sequence (DNA): TGTGCCAGTATGGGACAGACTACCTGGGAGCAGTACTTC. As protein: CASMGQTTWEQYF.

This chain links TRBV10-3 with TRBJ2-7; TRBD1 might be the D (6 bases). From germline, CDR1 is ENHRY and CDR2 SYGVKD. The CDR3 has 13 residues. Deletions cut 6 bases from V and 0 bases from J, with 9 bases between. CDR3 DNA sequence: TGTGCCATCAGCGACAGGTACTCCTACGAGCAGTACTTC. The encoded protein is CAISDRYSYEQYF.

The V and J genes are TRBV25-1 and TRBJ2-3; D might be TRBD1 (6 bases). V was clipped by 7 bases and J by 0 bases, with 14 bases between them. This CDR3 region has 15 residues. In germline, CDR1 is MGHDK, CDR2 SYGVNS. CDR3 region: CASNGQGLSTDTQYF. The DNA of the CDR3 is TGTGCCAGCAACGGGCAGGGGTTGAGCACAGATACGCAGTATTTT. The whole variable domain, filled in from reference TRBV25-1 and TRBJ2-3, reads EADIYQTPRYLVIGTGKKITLECSQTMGHDKMYWYQQDPGMELHLIHYSYGVNSTEKGDLSSESTVSRIRTEHFPLTLESARPSHTSQYLCASNGQGLSTDTQYFGPGTRLTVL.